These 5 T cell receptor beta chains were sequenced from one sample in a study of blood T cell repertoires in COVID-19. Generated by immunoSEQ multiplex PCR, the TCRdb table keeps only in-frame clones and is missing some. This table holds 180,000 or so clones, more than 70% found once. Specimen: peripheral blood. All receptors derive from a man between 35 and 55 years old with active or convalescent COVID-19.

This sequence joins TRBV19 and TRBJ1-1; D gene uncertain. The V gene's germline CDR1 is LNHDA and CDR2 SQIVND (reference sequence). The V gene lost 10 bases and the J gene lost 3 bases, with 18 bases spanning the gap. The CDR3 has 14 amino acids. Here the CDR3 reads CATTPGMGDTEAFF. CDR3 bases: TGTGCCACCACACCTGGGATGGGAGACACTGAAGCTTTCTTT.

The chain uses TRBV18 and TRBJ1-2; D unclear. The CDR3 is 15 amino acids. Trimming cost V 3 bases and J 5 bases, with 16 bases left between them. Germline CDR1 and CDR2: KGHSH and LQKENI. The DNA of the CDR3 is TGTGCCAGCTCACCGAAGGAGGTGACGATGTATGGCTACACCTTC. Protein sequence: CASSPKEVTMYGYTF. Based on the CDR3 plus reference TRBV18 and TRBJ1-2, the full variable domain is NAGVMQNPRHLVRRRGQEARLRCSPMKGHSHVYWYRQLPEEGLKFMVYLQKENIIDESGMPKERFSAEFPKEGPSILRIQQVVRGDSAAYFCASSPKEVTMYGYTFGSGTRLTVV.

This clone has a single count. The J gene is TRBJ1-5, the V gene TRBV5-8; TRBD1 matches at 7 bases. Germline loops: CDR1 SGHTS, CDR2 YDEGEE. The CDR3 has 14 amino acids. J was trimmed by 9 bases and V by 0 bases; bases with no gene match: 6. CDR3 DNA: TGTGCCAGCAGCTTGGTACAGGGGTCAGGGCCCCAGCATTTT. This encodes CASSLVQGSGPQHF.

V usage is TRBV28 and J usage is TRBJ2-7, with TRBD1 matching over 11 bases. There are 15 residues in the CDR3. The germline V gene encodes CDR1 MDHEN and CDR2 SYDVKM. Unmatched junction bases numbered 6, after V lost 5 bases and J lost 3 bases. CDR3 bases: TGTGCCAGCAGTACTGGGACAGGGGGTCGCTACGAGCAGTACTTC. Translating gives CASSTGTGGRYEQYF.

The chain couples TRBV19 to TRBJ2-7; 13 nucleotides align to TRBD2. The CDR3 totals 15 residues. Germline values: CDR1 LNHDA, CDR2 SQIVND (reference sequence). V lost 5 bases, J lost 1 base, and 2 bases stayed unmatched. CDR3: CASSEGLAGSYEQYF. CDR3 sequence (DNA): TGTGCCAGTAGTGAGGGACTAGCGGGGTCCTACGAGCAGTACTTC. Variable domain in full (rest from reference TRBV19 and TRBJ2-7): DGGITQSPKYLFRKEGQNVTLSCEQNLNHDAMYWYRQDPGQGLRLIYYSQIVNDFQKGDIAEGYSVSREKKESFPLTVTSAQKNPTAFYLCASSEGLAGSYEQYFGPGTRLTVT.